The clone carrying this T cell receptor (beta chain) was detected only a few times. The antigen is unknown. PCR used 60 Vbeta primers and 13 Jbeta primers. Generated by immunoSEQ multiplex PCR, the TCRdb table keeps only in-frame clones and is missing some. The data contain about 62,000 clones, about 81% of them seen just once; the ten biggest clones take up roughly 5.2%. This sample stems from a study of cytomegalovirus exposure and HLA in healthy donors. Study conclusions and caveats: HLA allele associations emerged for roughly 16,000 TCR beta sequences in a later analysis, at 0.05 false discovery rate.

This CDR3 is built from 18 residues. V lost 2 bases and J lost 5; bases outside the gene matches: 14. Per the germline V gene, CDR1 is SGHTA and CDR2 is FQGNSA. The sample taken for sequencing was PBMCs. This TCR was recovered from a woman younger than 45 in good health and CMV-seronegative. The chain is built from TRBV7-2 and TRBJ1-4, with 7 bases matching TRBD1. The CDR3 is CASSLNLGPGGSNEKLFF. The CDR3 DNA reads as TGTGCCAGCAGCTTAAATTTGGGGCCAGGGGGTTCAAATGAAAAACTGTTTTTT.